Sequencing of this T cell receptor beta chain was carried out in a study of cytomegalovirus exposure and HLA in healthy donors. Study at large: A later analysis reported the same platform for the 100 to 150 validation repertoires and the 500 to 750 first-cohort repertoires. General study findings and limits: Most TCR sequences proved rare, with some public TCRs found in many donors. The authors enumerated over 150 TCR beta chains as linked to cytomegalovirus.

Donors were drawn from the approximately 120-subject validation cohort, separate from the approximately 700-subject first cohort. V was pared by 3 bases and J by 1 base, with 4 bases of the junction left unmatched. The CDR3 extends over 15 amino acids. Germline V CDR1 and CDR2: SGDLS, YYNGEE. Sequenced by immunoSEQ multiplex PCR; TCRdb stores in-frame clones only, minus some. The table lists fewer than 140,000 clones, 88% of them singletons. Concerning this clone: Antigen unknown.

The chain links TRBV9 to TRBJ2-7; 10 positions match TRBD1. The receptor's source is a woman aged 18-29 years in good health and CMV-seropositive. Sequenced sample: PBMCs. The CDR3 bases are TGTGCCAGCAGCGCGGGACAGGGGAGTTCCTACGAGCAGTACTTC. This encodes CASSAGQGSSYEQYF.